This T cell receptor beta chain emerged from a study of blood T cell repertoires in COVID-19. Across the whole study: Collection of acute and convalescent COVID-19 samples took place in the United States, Italy and Spain. PBMCs, B-cell-depleted T cells, or T cells were the source of the cDNA or gDNA that made up the material.

Original handling: Amplification of reference gene primers provided the estimated nucleated cell counts. The table came from immunoSEQ multiplex PCR; TCRdb's copy has only in-frame clones and leaves some out. The D gene and trimming were derived from the DNA, and the V and J assignments and clone size from that table. The sample gives approximately 190,000 clones, about 84% of which show up once; about 4.9% is in the top ten. The V gene's germline CDR1 is LGHNA and CDR2 YSLEER. CDR3 length equals 15 residues. Trimming pared 4 bases from V and 0 bases from J, leaving 13 bases between. This sequence was found in a woman aged 25 to 39 with acute or convalescent COVID-19. Sequencing used peripheral blood. V and J are TRBV4-3 and TRBJ2-7; no reliable D call. In DNA, the CDR3 is TGCGCCAGCAGCCGCAATAAGCTCGGCTCCTACGAGCAGTACTTC. Residues: CASSRNKLGSYEQYF.